The 10 T cell receptor beta chains below come from one sample, sequenced in a study of shared clonotypes between healthy human individuals. The method was immunoSEQ multiplex PCR; TCRdb's version includes in-frame clones alone and lacks a portion of them. The data contain roughly 2 million clones, roughly 96% of them singletons. The sample was naive CD4+ T cells sorted from blood. The subset: CD45RA+ positively selected. The receptors originated from a man aged 18 to 30 in good health.

The chain combines TRBV9 with TRBJ2-2; 10 bases are shared with TRBD2. The germline V gene has CDR1 SGDLS and CDR2 YYNGEE. V dropped 5 bases and J dropped 0; count of bases not matched to a gene: 1. The CDR3 is 15 amino acids. The CDR3 here is CASSGLAANTGELFF. The DNA for the CDR3 is TGTGCCAGCAGTGGACTAGCGGCGAACACCGGGGAGCTGTTTTTT. The full variable domain, in which reference TRBV9 and TRBJ2-2 provide the parts outside the CDR3, is DSGVTQTPKHLITATGQRVTLRCSPRSGDLSVYWYQQSLDQGLQFLIQYYNGEERAKGNILERFSAQQFPDLHSELNLSSLELGDSALYFCASSGLAANTGELFFGEGSRLTVL.

This clone is a singleton in its sample. This CDR3 is CASSLDFLSLAGGARDEQYF. The CDR3 DNA is TGTGCCAGCAGCTTAGATTTTTTGAGCCTAGCGGGGGGAGCCAGGGACGAGCAGTACTTC. The chain combines TRBV11-2 with TRBJ2-7; 11 nucleotides match TRBD2. Looked up from germline, CDR1 is SGHAT and CDR2 is FQNNGV. With 0 bases clipped from V and 5 bases from J, the junction kept 18 bases outside the gene matches. This CDR3 has 20 amino acids.

Concerning this clone: As the CDR3 is not closed by the conserved phenylalanine or tryptophan, this likely results from a read error. The DNA is omitted, as the CDR3 cannot be located on it reliably, and the CDR3 follows TCRdb's listing. This chain uses TRBV6-5 with TRBJ2-7. Germline V gene sequence: CDR1 MNHEY, CDR2 SVGAGI. Including both end residues, the CDR3 is 12 amino acids long. This CDR3 is CASIRRWGSHLY.

The V and J genes are TRBV18 and TRBJ1-1, with 8 bases aligning to TRBD1. From germline, CDR1 is KGHSH and CDR2 LQKENI. V was pared by 5 bases and J by 3 bases, with 5 bases of the junction left unmatched. The CDR3 is 14 amino acids. The CDR3 DNA reads as TGTGCCAGCTCAACGGACAGGGCCGACACTGAAGCTTTCTTT. This gives the protein CASSTDRADTEAFF.

The rearrangement joins TRBV6-4 to TRBJ2-4, with 10 positions matching TRBD2. This CDR3 spans 16 amino acids. From germline, CDR1 is MRHNA and CDR2 SNTAGT. V shed 5 bases, J shed 0 bases, and the junction held 4 bases outside the gene matches. CDR3 DNA sequence: TGTGCCAGCAGTATAGCGGGGGGACTAGCCAAAAACATTCAGTACTTC. Encoded protein: CASSIAGGLAKNIQYF.

CDR3 sequence: CASSDPRAVGNTIYF. DNA for the CDR3: TGCGCCAGCAGCGACCCCAGGGCGGTCGGAAACACCATATATTTT. The chain couples TRBV4-1 to TRBJ1-3; TRBD1 is a possible D gene (5 bases). This CDR3 has 15 amino acids. Germline values: CDR1 MGHRA, CDR2 YSYEKL. V was cut by 5 bases and J by 4 bases, with 15 bases left in between.

The rearrangement uses TRBV7-9 and TRBJ1-1; D is uncertain. Trimming shortened V by 3 bases and J by 6 bases, and 5 bases separated the two germline ends. This CDR3 has 11 residues. Germline CDR1 reads SEHNR; CDR2 reads FQNEAQ (reference sequence). CDR3 in DNA: TGTGCCAGCAGCTTCGCATCTGAAGCTTTCTTT. Residues: CASSFASEAFF. Variable domain in full (rest from reference TRBV7-9 and TRBJ1-1): DTGVSQNPRHKITKRGQNVTFRCDPISEHNRLYWYRQTLGQGPEFLTYFQNEAQLEKSRLLSDRFSAERPKGSFSTLEIQRTEQGDSAMYLCASSFASEAFFGQGTRLTVV.

This sequence joins TRBV10-3 and TRBJ2-7, with 13 positions matching TRBD2. CDR3 length: 16 residues. The ends lost 4 bases at V and 3 bases at J; junction bases unmatched: 6. Germline CDR1 ENHRY, CDR2 SYGVKD. The CDR3: CAISGLGLAGDYEQYF. Written as DNA, the CDR3 is TGTGCCATCAGTGGACTCGGACTAGCGGGAGACTACGAGCAGTACTTC.

The chain combines TRBV5-6 with TRBJ2-7; possibly TRBD2 for D (5 bases). The CDR3 length is 18 residues. V lost 1 base and J 0 bases, leaving 20 bases between the germline ends. The V gene's germline CDR1 is SGHDT and CDR2 YYEEEE. The chain's CDR3 is CASSLTLSLGVNSYEQYF. CDR3 sequence (DNA): TGTGCCAGCAGCTTGACGCTTTCGCTGGGAGTGAACTCCTACGAGCAGTACTTC.

Points on this clone: The identical CDR3 is also encoded by other nucleotide sequences in the sample. This chain uses TRBV10-3 with TRBJ2-1; no clear D. The CDR3 totals 13 residues. With 0 bases removed from V and 4 bases from J, the gap between germline ends came to 4 bases. Germline V gene data show CDR1 as ENHRY and CDR2 as SYGVKD. The CDR3 bases are TGTGCCATCAGTGAGTCCGCTTACAATGAGCAGTTCTTC. As protein: CAISESAYNEQFF.